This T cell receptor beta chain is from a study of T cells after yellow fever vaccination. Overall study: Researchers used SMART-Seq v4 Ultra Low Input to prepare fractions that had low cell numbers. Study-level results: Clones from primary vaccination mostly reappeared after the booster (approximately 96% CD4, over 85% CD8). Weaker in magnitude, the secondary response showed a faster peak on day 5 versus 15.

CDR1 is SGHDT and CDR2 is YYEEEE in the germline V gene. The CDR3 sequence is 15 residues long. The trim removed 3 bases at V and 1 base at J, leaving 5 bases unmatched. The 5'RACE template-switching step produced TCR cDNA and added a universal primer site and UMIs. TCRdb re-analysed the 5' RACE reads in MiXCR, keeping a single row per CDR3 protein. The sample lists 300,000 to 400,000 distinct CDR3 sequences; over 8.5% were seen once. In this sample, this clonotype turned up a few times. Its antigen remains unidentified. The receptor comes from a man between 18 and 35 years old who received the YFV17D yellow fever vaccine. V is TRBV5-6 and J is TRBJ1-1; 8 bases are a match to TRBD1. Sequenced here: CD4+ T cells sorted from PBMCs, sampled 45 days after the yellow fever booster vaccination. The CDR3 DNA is TGTGCCAGCAGCTGGGCGCAGGGGGCGAACACTGAAGCTTTCTTT. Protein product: CASSWAQGANTEAFF.